This TCR beta chain was identified in a study of shared clonotypes between healthy human individuals. On the study more broadly: The study used three CD4 naive, three CD4 memory, two CD8 naive and one CD8 memory plate per donor.

TCRdb keeps only in-frame clones here, not all; method: immunoSEQ multiplex PCR. The repertoire holds 950,000 to 1,100,000 clones, with roughly 75% as singletons. The specimen sequenced was memory CD4+ T cells sorted from blood. Described subset: CD45RA-negative fraction. The sequence was collected from a man between 18 and 35 years old in good health.

CDR3 loop: CASSLTSGYQETQYF. The CDR3 DNA sequence: TGTGCCAGCAGCTTGACTAGCGGGTACCAAGAGACCCAGTACTTC. The chain combines TRBV11-2 with TRBJ2-5; 10 bases map to TRBD2. CDR1 is SGHAT and CDR2 is FQNNGV in the germline V gene. The CDR3 spans 15 residues. V shed 3 bases, J shed 0 bases, and the junction held 1 base outside the gene matches.